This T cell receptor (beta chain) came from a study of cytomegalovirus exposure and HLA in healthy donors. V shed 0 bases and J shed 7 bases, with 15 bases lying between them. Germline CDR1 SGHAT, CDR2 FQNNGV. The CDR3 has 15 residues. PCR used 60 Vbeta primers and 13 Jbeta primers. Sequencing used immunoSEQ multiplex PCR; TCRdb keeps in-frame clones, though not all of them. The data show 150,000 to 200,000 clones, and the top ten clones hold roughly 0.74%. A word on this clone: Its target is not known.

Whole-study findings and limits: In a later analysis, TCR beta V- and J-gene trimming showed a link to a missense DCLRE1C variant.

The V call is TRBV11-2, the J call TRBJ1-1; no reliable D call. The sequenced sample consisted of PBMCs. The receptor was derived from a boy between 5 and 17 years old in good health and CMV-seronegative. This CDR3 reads CASSLDRGRGIEAFF. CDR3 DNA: TGTGCCAGCAGCTTAGATCGAGGGAGAGGGATTGAAGCTTTCTTT.